Described below is a single T cell receptor (beta chain) sequence and its context. Its recognized antigen is unknown. The record has no base qualities; no much larger clone is one base away. This entry is derived from a study of blood T cell repertoires in COVID-19 (dated by TCRdb to about 2020). Context from the whole study: The collaborator samples originated in the United States, Italy and Spain and spanned the acute and convalescent phases of COVID-19. A freely available public database, intended as a resource for researchers studying the immune response to SARS-CoV-2, is where the repertoires were released. The samples were drawn from two sources: the first 160 participants of the ongoing ImmuneRACE study, and over 1,000 subjects contributed by 6 global collaborators. HLA class I and class II types, where available, came from metadata supplied by the sample provider rather than from assay-based typing. The prospective study material was composed of cDNA or gDNA derived from T cells, B-cell-depleted T cells, or PBMCs. Subjects who had been exposed to COVID-19, were actively infected with it, or had recovered from it provided the deeply sampled blood TCRbeta repertoires that made up the dataset. A de-identified subject ID, COVID-19 status, age in years and sex were almost always included in the sample metadata.

TCRbeta CDR3 regions were amplified from genomic DNA using the immunoSEQ Assay, a bias-controlled multiplex PCR. Under the source paper's analysis protocol: Within the assay, amplification of reference gene primers was used to estimate how many nucleated cells each sample contained. To quantify the absolute abundance of each unique TCRbeta CDR3 rearrangement, sequence reads were collapsed and filtered. For each sample, productive Simpson clonality was calculated as the square root of Simpson's diversity index over productive rearrangements. The table comes from immuneACCESS by way of TCRdb, which keeps in-frame sequences with V and J called. Part of the clones is missing from these tables; in studies checked, under half for an unresolved V gene and the rest for unknown reasons. For V, J and clone size, that table is used; D and trimming come from the DNA. Across this sample there are roughly 200,000 clones, with roughly 80% seen only once. The ten largest clones capture around 6% of the sample.

At one collaborating source in Seattle, patients were enrolled during active infection and were followed longitudinally through the course of disease. The collaborating institutions used their own protocols to collect whole blood in K2EDTA tubes. For TCRbeta analysis, collaborator samples were shipped as frozen whole blood, as isolated PBMCs, or as DNA extracted from either sample type. Germline trimming amounts to 7 bases on V and 2 bases on J, with 4 as the count of junction bases outside the gene matches. The CDR3, cysteine through phenylalanine, is 13 amino acids long. Only CDR3 DNA is held: 39 bases, read in frame from base 1. The investigation overall reported the following: The quantity of clinical and demographic metadata differed by source and by participant and was supplied without curation.

Recombination joined TRBV12-3 or TRBV12-4 with TRBJ2-5, and TRBD1 aligns with 7 junction nucleotides. The sequence was collected from a woman aged 40-49 years with COVID-19, enrolled during active disease. The material sequenced was peripheral blood. The DNA sequence is given as TGTGCCAGCACCCTGGGACAGCAAGAGACCCAGTACTTC. This sequence encodes CASTLGQQETQYF.